Given below is one T cell receptor beta chain in context. No cognate antigen has been identified for it. No much larger clone exists at a distance of one base, and base qualities are not known. Other DNA sequences in this specimen translate into the identical CDR3. This sample stems from a study of control samples from healthy donors and cancer patients (dated by TCRdb to between 2020 and 2021). Receptor libraries were prepared by the immunoSEQ multiplex PCR assay. The source is immuneACCESS, and TCRdb retained only in-frame sequences with V and J called. Part of the clones is not carried over; for the studies checked, unresolved V genes explain less than half of this, and the remainder is unexplained. In this sample the table shows under 200,000 clones, 91% of which occur a single time. The ten largest clones take up around 1.5% of the sample. CDR1 and CDR2 are read off the germline V gene (reference sequence) as SEHNR and FQNEAQ. The CDR3 contains 12 residues, cysteine and phenylalanine counted. Of the read, only the CDR3 DNA is kept; its 36 bases are in frame from base 1. The junction carries 1 base between V and J, which are trimmed by 1 base and 3 bases respectively.

The chain is made from TRBV7-9 and TRBJ1-3; the D gene identity is not certain. The sequencing input was blood. The TCR was taken from a woman aged 30 to 39 in good health. The DNA sequence reads TGTGCCAGCAGCTTAGTTGGAAACACCATATATTTT. This is translated as CASSLVGNTIYF.